The 8 T cell receptor beta chains presented below share a single source sample, sequenced in a study of shared clonotypes between healthy human individuals (dated by TCRdb to 2019 to 2021). For the CD8 naive samples, CD45RO-negative cells were positively selected for CCR7, yielding a CD45RA+CCR7+ population from which TemRA cells were excluded. Library creation used the immunoSEQ multiplex PCR assay. Not all clones reach the TCRdb copy of this immuneACCESS table, which keeps in-frame sequences only. Checked studies attribute under half of the gap to unresolved V genes and leave the rest unexplained. This sample comprises about 2 million clones, about 95% of them detected only once. Roughly 1% of the sample rests with the top ten. Source material: naive CD8+ T cells sorted from blood. In the paper's terms, the cell subset or site label means: CD45RA+CCR7+. The origin of the receptors is a man aged 18 to 30 in good health.

As to this clone: The same CDR3 also results from other DNA sequences found in this sample. The gene calls are TRBV5-6 and TRBJ1-5, with TRBD1 matching over 7 bases. The J segment lost 6 bases and the V segment lost 3 bases, leaving 3 bases of the junction unmatched. This CDR3 spans 13 amino acids. Per germline, CDR1 SGHDT and CDR2 YYEEEE. CDR3 region: CASSSGGGQPQHF. The CDR3 nucleotides read TGTGCCAGCAGCTCAGGGGGGGGTCAGCCCCAGCATTTT.

Regarding this clone: Other DNA sequences from this sample encode an identical CDR3 as well. The DNA of the CDR3 is TGTGCCTGGAGTGCGGGGAACACCGGGGAGCTGTTTTTT. It translates to CAWSAGNTGELFF. V is TRBV30 and J is TRBJ2-2; D is uncertain. Germline loops: CDR1 GTSNPN, CDR2 SVGIG (reference sequence). This CDR3 comprises 13 residues. The V end was cut by 1 base, the J end by 1 base, with 4 bases between. The variable domain in full, with the rest retrieved from reference TRBV30 and TRBJ2-2, is SQTIHQWPATLVQPVGSPLSLECTVEGTSNPNLYWYRQAAGRGLQLLFYSVGIGQISSEVPQNLSASRPQDRQFILSSKKLLLSDSGFYLCAWSAGNTGELFFGEGSRLTVL.

This chain uses TRBV27 with TRBJ2-5; 7 bases fit TRBD2. Losses at the gene ends were 4 bases for V and 5 bases for J; bases not matched to a gene: 13. The CDR3 extends over 16 amino acids. The germline CDR1 and CDR2 sequences are MNHEY and SMNVEV (reference sequence). CDR3 in DNA: TGTGCCAGCAGTTCCGCTTTCGGCGGGAGTGGCGAGACCCAGTACTTC. Amino acid sequence: CASSSAFGGSGETQYF.

CDR3 sequence reads: CASSGVGGPENTEAFF. DNA of the CDR3: TGTGCCAGCAGTGGGGTCGGCGGACCAGAGAACACTGAAGCTTTCTTT. The chain recombines TRBV6-1 with TRBJ1-1, with D unclear. The CDR3 contains 16 residues. CDR1 and CDR2 (germline): MNHNS, SASEGT. The V and J ends lost 4 bases and 1 base respectively, with 16 bases between them.

The chain couples TRBV2 to TRBJ1-5; TRBD1 might be the D (5 bases). The CDR3 totals 13 residues. Trimming shortened V by 10 bases and J by 3 bases, and 13 bases separated the two germline ends. Germline loops: CDR1 SNHLY, CDR2 FYNNEI. The CDR3 region is CATRGGVNQPQHF. DNA for the CDR3: TGTGCCACCCGGGGGGGAGTCAATCAGCCCCAGCATTTT.

The chain uses TRBV5-1 and TRBJ1-1; D remains unclear. The CDR3 has 15 amino acids. The V gene's germline CDR1 is SGHRS and CDR2 YFSETQ. The V and J ends lost 4 bases and 4 bases respectively, with 17 bases between them. CDR3 nucleotide sequence: TGCGCCAGCAGCCGTACGAGGGAAGGGCCCACTGAAGCTTTCTTT. It codes for CASSRTREGPTEAFF.

V is TRBV7-3 and J is TRBJ2-3; 10 bases agree with TRBD2. V shed 8 bases, J shed 2 bases, and the junction held 10 bases outside the gene matches. Per germline, CDR1 SGHTA and CDR2 FQGTGA. The CDR3 loop spans 16 amino acids. In nucleotides, the CDR3 is TGTGCCAGCCCATGGGGTAGCGGGGGGCTCACAGATACGCAGTATTTT. This gives the protein CASPWGSGGLTDTQYF.

The chain employs TRBV5-5 and TRBJ2-7, with D possibly TRBD1 on 5 matching bases. V was shortened by 0 bases and J by 4 bases, with 11 bases between the two germline ends. Germline V gene data show CDR1 as SGHKS and CDR2 as YYEKEE (reference sequence). The CDR3 covers 14 residues. The chain's CDR3 is CASSLEKGLYEQYF. In DNA, the CDR3 is TGTGCCAGCAGCTTGGAGAAGGGGTTGTACGAGCAGTACTTC. The whole variable domain, filled in from reference TRBV5-5 and TRBJ2-7, reads DAGVTQSPTHLIKTRGQQVTLRCSPISGHKSVSWYQQVLGQGPQFIFQYYEKEERGRGNFPDRFSARQFPNYSSELNVNALLLGDSALYLCASSLEKGLYEQYFGPGTRLTVT.